This paragraph covers one T cell receptor (beta chain) sequence. What it binds is not known. The data derive from a study of beta chain features in type 1 diabetes. Turning to the study itself: Analysis included 100 million to 110 million sorted cells drawn from all samples.

V dropped 2 bases and J dropped 1; count of bases not matched to a gene: 13. The CDR3 sequence is 19 residues long. Germline CDR1 and CDR2: ENHRY and SYGVKD. Expressed TCRB transcripts were sequenced after all isolated RNA was converted to cDNA. Data came from immunoSEQ multiplex PCR; TCRdb stores just in-frame clones and leaves some out. The repertoire consists of more than 200,000 clones, with 16% occurring once and the leading ten covering approximately 0.086%. Study-wide findings and caveats: When Type 1 diabetes patients were examined, their TCRB CDR3s proved moderately but significantly shorter in all four CD4+ subsets.

Sorted cells reached over 98% purity in every population. This receptor was taken from a man aged 25 to 40 with type 1 diabetes. The specimen sequenced was naive CD4+ T cells from blood. This chain uses TRBV10-3 with TRBJ2-3; 9 positions agree with TRBD2. CDR3 DNA sequence: TGTGCCATCAGTGAGATAGGTAGCGGGAGCATCCGGGGCACAGATACGCAGTATTTT. Amino acids: CAISEIGSGSIRGTDTQYF.